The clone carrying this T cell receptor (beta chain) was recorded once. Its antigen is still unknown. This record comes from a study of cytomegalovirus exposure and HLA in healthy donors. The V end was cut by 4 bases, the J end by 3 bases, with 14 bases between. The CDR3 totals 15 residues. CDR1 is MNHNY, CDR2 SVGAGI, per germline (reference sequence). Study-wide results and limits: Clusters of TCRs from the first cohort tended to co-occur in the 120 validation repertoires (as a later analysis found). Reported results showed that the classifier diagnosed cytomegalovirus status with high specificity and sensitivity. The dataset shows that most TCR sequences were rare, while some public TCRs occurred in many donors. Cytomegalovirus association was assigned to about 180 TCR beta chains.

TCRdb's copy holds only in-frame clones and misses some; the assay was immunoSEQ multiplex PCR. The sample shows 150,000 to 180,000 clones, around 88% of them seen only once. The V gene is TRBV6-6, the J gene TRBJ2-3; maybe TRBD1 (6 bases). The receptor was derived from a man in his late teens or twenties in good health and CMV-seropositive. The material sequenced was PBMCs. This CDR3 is CASSSSDRGTDTQYF. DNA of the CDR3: TGTGCCAGCAGTTCTAGTGATAGGGGGACAGATACGCAGTATTTT.